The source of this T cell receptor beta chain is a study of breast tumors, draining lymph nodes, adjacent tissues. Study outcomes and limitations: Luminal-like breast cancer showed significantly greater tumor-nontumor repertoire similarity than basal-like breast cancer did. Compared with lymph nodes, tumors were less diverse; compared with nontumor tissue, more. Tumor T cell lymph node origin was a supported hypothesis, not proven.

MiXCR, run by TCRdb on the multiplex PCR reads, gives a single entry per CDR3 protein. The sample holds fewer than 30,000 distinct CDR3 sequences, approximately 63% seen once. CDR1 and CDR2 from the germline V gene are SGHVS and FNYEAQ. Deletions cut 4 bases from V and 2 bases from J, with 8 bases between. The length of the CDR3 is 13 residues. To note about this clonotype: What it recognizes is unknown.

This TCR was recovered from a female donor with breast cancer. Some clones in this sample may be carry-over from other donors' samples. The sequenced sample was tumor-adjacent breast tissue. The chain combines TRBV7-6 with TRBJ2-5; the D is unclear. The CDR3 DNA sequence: TGTGCCAGCAGCTCCCTTGCACAAGAGACCCAGTACTTC. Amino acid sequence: CASSSLAQETQYF.